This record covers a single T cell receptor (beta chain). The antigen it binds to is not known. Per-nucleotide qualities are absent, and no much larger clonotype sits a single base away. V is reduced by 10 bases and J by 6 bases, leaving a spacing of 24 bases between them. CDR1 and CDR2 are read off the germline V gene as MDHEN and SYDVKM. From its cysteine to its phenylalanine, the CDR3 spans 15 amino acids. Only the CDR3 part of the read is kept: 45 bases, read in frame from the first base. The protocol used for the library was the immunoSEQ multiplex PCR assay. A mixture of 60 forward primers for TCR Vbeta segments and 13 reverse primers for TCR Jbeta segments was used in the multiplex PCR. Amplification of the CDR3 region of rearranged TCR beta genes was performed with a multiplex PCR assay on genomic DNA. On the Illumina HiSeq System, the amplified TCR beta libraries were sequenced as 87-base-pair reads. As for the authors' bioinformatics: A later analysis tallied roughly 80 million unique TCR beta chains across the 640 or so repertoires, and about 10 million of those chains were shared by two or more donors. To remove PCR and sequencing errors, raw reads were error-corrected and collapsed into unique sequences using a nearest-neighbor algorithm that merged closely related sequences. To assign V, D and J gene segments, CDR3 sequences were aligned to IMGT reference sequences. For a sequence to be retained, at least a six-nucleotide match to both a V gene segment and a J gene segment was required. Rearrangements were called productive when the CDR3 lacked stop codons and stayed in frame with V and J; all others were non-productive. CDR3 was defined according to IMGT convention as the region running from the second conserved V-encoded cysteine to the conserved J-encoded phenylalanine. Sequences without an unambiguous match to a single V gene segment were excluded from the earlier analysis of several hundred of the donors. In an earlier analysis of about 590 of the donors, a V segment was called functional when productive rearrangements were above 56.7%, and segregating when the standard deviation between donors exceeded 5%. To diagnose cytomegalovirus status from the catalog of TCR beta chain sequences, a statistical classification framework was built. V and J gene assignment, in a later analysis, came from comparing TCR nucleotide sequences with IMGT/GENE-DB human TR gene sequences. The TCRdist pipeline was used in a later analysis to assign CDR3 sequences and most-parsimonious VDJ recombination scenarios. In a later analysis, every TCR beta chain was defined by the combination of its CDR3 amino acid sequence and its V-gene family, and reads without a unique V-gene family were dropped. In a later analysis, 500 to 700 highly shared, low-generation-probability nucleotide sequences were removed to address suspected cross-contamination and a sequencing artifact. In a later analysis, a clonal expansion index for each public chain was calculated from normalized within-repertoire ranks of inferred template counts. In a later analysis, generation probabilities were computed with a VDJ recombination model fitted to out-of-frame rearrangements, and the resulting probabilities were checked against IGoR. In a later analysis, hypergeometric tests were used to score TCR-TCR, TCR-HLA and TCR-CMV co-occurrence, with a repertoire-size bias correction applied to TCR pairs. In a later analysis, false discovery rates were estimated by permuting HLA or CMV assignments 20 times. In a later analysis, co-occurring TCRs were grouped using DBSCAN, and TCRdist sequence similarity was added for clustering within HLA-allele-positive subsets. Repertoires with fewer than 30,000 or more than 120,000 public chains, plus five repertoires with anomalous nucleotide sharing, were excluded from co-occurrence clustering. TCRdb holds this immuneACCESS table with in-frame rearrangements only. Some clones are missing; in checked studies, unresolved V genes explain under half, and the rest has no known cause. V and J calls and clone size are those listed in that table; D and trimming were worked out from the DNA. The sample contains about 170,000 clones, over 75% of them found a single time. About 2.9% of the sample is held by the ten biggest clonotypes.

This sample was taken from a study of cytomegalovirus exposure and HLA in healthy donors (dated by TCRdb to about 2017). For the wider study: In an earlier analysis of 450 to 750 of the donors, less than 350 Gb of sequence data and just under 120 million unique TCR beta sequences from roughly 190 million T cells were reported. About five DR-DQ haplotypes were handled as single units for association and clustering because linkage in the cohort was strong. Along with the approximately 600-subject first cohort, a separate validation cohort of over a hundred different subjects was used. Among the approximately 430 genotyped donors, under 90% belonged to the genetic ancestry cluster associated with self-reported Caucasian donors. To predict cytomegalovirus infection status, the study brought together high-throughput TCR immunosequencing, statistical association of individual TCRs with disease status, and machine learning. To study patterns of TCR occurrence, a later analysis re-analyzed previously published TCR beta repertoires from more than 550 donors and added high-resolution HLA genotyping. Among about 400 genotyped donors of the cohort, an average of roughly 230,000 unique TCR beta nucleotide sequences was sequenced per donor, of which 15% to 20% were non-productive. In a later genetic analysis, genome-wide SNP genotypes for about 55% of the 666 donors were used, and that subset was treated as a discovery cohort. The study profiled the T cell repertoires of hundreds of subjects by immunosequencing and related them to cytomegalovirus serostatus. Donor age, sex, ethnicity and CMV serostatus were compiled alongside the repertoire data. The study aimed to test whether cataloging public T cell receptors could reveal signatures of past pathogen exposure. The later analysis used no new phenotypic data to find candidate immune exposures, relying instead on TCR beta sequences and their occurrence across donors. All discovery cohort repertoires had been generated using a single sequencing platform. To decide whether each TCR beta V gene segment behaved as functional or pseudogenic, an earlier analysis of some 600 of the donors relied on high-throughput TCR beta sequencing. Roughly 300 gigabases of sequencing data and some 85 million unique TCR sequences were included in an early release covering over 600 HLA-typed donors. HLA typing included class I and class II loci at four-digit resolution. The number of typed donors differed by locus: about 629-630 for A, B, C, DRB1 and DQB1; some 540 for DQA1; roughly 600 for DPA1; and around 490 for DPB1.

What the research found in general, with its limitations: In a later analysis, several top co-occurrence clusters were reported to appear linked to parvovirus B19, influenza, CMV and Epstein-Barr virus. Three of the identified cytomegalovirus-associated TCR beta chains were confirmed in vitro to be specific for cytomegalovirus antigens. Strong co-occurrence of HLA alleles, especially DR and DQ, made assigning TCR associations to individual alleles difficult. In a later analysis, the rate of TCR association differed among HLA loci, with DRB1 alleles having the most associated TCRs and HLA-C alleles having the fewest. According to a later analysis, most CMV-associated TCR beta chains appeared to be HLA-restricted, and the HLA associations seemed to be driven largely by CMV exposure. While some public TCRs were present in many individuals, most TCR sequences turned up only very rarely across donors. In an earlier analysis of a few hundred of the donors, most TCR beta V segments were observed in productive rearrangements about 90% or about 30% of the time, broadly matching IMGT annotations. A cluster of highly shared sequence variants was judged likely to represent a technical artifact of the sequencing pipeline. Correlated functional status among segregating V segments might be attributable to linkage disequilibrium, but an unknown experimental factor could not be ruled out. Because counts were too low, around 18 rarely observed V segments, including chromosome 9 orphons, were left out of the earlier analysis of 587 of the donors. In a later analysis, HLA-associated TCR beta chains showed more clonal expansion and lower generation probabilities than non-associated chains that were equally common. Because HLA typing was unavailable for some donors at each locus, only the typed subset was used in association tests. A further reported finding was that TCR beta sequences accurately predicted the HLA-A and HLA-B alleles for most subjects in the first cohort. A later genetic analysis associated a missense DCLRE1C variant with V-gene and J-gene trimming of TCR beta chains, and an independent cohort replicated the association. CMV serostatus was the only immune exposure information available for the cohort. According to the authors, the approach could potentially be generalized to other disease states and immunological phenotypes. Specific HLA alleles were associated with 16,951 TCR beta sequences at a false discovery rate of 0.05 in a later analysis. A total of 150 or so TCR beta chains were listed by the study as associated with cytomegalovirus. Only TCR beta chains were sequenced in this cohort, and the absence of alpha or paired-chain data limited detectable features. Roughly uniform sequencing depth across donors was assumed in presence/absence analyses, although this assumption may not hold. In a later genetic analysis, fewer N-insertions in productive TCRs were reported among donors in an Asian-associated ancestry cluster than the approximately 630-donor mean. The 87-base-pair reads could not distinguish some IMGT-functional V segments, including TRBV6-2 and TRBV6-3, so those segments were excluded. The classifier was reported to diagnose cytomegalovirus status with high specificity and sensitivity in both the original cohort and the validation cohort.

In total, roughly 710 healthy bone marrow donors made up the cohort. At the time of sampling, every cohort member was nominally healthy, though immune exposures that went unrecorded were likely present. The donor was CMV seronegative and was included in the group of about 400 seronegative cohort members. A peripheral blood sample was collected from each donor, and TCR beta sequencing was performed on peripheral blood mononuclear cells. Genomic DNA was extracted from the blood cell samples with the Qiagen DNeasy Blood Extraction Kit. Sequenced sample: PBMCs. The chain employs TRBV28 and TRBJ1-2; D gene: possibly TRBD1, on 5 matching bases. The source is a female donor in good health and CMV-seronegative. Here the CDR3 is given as CATVIARLRGNGYTF. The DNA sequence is TGTGCCACCGTGATCGCCCGTTTGCGGGGGAATGGCTACACCTTC.